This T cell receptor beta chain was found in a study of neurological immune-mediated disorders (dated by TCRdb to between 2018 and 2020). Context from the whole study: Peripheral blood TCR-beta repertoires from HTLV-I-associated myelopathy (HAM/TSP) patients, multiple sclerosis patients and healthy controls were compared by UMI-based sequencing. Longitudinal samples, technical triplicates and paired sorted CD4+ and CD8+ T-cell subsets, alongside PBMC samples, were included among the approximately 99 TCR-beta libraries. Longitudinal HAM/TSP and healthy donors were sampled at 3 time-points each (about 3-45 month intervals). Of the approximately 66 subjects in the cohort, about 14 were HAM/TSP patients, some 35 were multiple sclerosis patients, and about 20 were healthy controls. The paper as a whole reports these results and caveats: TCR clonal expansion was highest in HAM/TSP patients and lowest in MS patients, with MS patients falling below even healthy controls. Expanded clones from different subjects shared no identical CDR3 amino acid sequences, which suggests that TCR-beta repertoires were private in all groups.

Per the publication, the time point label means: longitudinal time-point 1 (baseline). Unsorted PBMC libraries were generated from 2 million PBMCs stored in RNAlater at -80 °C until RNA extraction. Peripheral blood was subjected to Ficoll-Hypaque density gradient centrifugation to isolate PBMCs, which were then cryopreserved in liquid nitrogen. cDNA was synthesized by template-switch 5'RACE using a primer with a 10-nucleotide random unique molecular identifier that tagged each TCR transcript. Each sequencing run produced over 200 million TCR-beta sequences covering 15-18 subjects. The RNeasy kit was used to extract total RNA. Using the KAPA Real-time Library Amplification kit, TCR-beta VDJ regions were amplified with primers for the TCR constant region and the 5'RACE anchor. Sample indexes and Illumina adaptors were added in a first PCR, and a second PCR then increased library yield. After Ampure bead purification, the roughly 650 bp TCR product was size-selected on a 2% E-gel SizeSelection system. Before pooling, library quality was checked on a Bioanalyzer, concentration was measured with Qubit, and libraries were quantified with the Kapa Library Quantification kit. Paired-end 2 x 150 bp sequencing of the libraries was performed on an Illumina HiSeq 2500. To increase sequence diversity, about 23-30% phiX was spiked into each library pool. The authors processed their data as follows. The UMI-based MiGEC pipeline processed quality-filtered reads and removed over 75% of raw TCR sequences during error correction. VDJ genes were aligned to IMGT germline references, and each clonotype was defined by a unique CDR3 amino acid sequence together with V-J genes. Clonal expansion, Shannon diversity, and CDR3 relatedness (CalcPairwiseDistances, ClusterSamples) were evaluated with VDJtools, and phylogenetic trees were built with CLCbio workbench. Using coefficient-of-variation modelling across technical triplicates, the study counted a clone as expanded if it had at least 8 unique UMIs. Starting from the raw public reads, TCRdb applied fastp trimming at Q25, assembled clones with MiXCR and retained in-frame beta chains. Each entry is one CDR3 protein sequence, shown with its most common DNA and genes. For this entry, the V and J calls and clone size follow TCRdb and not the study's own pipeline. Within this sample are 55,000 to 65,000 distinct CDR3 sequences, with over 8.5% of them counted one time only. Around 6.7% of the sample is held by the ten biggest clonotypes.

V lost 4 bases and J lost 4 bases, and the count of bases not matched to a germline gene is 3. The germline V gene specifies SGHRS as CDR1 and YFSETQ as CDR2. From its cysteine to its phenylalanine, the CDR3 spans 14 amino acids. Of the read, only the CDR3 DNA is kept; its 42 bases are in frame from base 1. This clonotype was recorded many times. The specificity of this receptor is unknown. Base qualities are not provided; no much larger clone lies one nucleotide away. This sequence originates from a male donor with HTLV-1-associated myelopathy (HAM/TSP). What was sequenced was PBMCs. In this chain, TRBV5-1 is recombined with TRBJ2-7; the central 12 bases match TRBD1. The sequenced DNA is TGCGCCAGCAGCGCGGGACAGGGGGCTTACGAGCAGTACTTC. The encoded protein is CASSAGQGAYEQYF.